A single TCR beta chain is shown here with its context. Its specificity is unknown. The read is 3 residues too short to cover the CDR3 end, so that end is filled in from the germline J gene. The identical CDR3 is also encoded by other nucleotide sequences in the sample. Repertoires were generated with immunoSEQ multiplex PCR, while TCRdb's copy carries only in-frame clones and drops some. This listing includes about 30,000 clones. These data belong to a study of T cells in women clearing cervical HPV infection. At the level of the study: Donors had HPV16-related CIN3 or worse; 2 had invasive cancer. Controls' single incident HPV16 infection cleared within 12 months without precancer. Blood came at first lesion visit for cases, post-clearance for controls. Points from the study as a whole: Controls had more TRBV6-7 (about 0.16%) than cases (0.11%).

CDR1 is SEHNR and CDR2 is FQNEAQ in the germline V gene (reference sequence). Germline trimming cut 6 bases from V and 7 bases from J; bases unmatched to any gene: 6. CDR3 length: 14 residues. This rearrangement joins TRBV7-9 to TRBJ2-1; 10 nucleotides agree with TRBD2. Sequencing used blood buffy coat. This receptor was obtained from a woman between 18 and 70 years old with a cervical HPV16 infection that either progressed to CIN3+ or cleared (not recorded which). The CDR3: CASSVSTSGNEQFF. The sequenced CDR3 bases are TGTGCCAGCAGTGTGTCGACTAGCGGGAATGAG.